The 28 T cell receptor beta chains reported below all come from one sample, sequenced in a study of T cells in Graves' hyperthyroidism and ophthalmopathy. Using RNA transcripts as the source, TCR beta CDR3 regions were amplified. During a first-round RT-PCR of the TCR CDR3, the HTBI primer set was used. TCRdb used MiXCR to reprocess the multiplex PCR reads, holding one entry per CDR3 protein. The table shows about 200,000 distinct CDR3 sequences, with about 15% occurring only once. Sequences were obtained from blood. Receptors were obtained from a woman in her forties or fifties with Graves' hyperthyroidism.

The rearrangement links TRBV7-9 to TRBJ2-7; D is perhaps TRBD1 (6 bases). Germline values: CDR1 SEHNR, CDR2 FQNEAQ (reference sequence). CDR3 size: 18 residues. The germline V and J ends were trimmed by 4 bases and 3 bases, with 25 bases remaining between them. The CDR3 reads CASSSHRGGQGVIYEQYF. The CDR3 DNA reads TGTGCCAGCAGCTCCCACCGAGGGGGACAAGGAGTTATCTACGAGCAGTACTTC. The full variable domain, with the rest looked up from reference TRBV7-9 and TRBJ2-7, is DTGVSQNPRHKITKRGQNVTFRCDPISEHNRLYWYRQTLGQGPEFLTYFQNEAQLEKSRLLSDRFSAERPKGSFSTLEIQRTEQGDSAMYLCASSSHRGGQGVIYEQYFGPGTRLTVT.

The V call is TRBV18, the J call TRBJ2-5; D ambiguous. Trimming left V 0 bases short and J 7 bases short, with 9 bases between. Germline values: CDR1 KGHSH, CDR2 LQKENI. The length of the CDR3 is 13 residues. The CDR3 DNA sequence: TGTGCCAGCTCACCACCCCCTCGAGCGACCCAGTACTTC. This sequence encodes CASSPPPRATQYF.

This clonotype showed up just a few times. V gene TRBV10-3 combines with J gene TRBJ2-7; D not certain. Germline-derived CDR1 and CDR2 are ENHRY and SYGVKD. The CDR3 is made up of 13 amino acids. V gave up 10 bases and J gave up 0 bases, with 13 bases separating them. DNA of the CDR3: TGTGCCACGATGGACGGCAACTCCTACGAGCAGTACTTC. Amino acid sequence: CATMDGNSYEQYF.

The table lists this clonotype with many counts. The V gene is TRBV2, the J gene TRBJ2-1, with 14 bases that match TRBD2. Losses at the gene ends were 8 bases for V and 2 bases for J; bases not matched to a gene: 8. Germline CDR1 reads SNHLY; CDR2 reads FYNNEI. The length of the CDR3 is 17 residues. The CDR3 loop is CASLTSGRAWAYNEQFF. The CDR3 DNA reads TGTGCCAGCTTGACTAGCGGGAGGGCCTGGGCCTACAATGAGCAGTTCTTC.

This clonotype was detected many times. The chain recombines TRBV27 with TRBJ2-5; D is uncertain. Trimming took off 4 bases at V and 7 bases at J, with 7 bases between the two ends. CDR3 length: 11 amino acids. Per the germline V gene, CDR1 is MNHEY and CDR2 is SMNVEV (reference sequence). CDR3 bases: TGTGCCAGCAGTTCCCTCGGGACCCAGTACTTC. Protein product: CASSSLGTQYF.

In this sample, this clonotype turned up many times. V usage is TRBV27 and J usage is TRBJ2-3; 12 bases are a match to TRBD2. The CDR3 sequence is 16 residues long. V shed 4 bases, J shed 4 bases, and the junction held 6 bases outside the gene matches. Germline assignment: CDR1 MNHEY and CDR2 SMNVEV (reference sequence). For the CDR3, the DNA is TGTGCCAGCAGTTCCCTCGGGACTAGCGGGTCAGATACGCAGTATTTT. Translation gives CASSSLGTSGSDTQYF.

This clonotype was observed many times. The chain carries TRBV20-1 and TRBJ2-7; 8 nucleotides match TRBD2. Per the germline V gene, CDR1 is DFQATT and CDR2 is SNEGSKA (reference sequence). This CDR3 region has 15 residues. The junction had 12 bases not matched to a gene; V was cut back by 6 bases and J by 2 bases. The CDR3 DNA reads as TGCAGTGCCAAACGAAGTAGCGGGGTTACCTACGAGCAGTACTTC. The encoded protein is CSAKRSSGVTYEQYF.

This clonotype showed up many times. This chain joins TRBV28 and TRBJ1-5; D remains unclear. Trimming shortened V by 6 bases and J by 0 bases, and 15 bases separated the two germline ends. Germline CDR1 reads MDHEN; CDR2 reads SYDVKM. This CDR3 is 16 amino acids long. Here the CDR3 reads CASSGPSPYSNQPQHF. CDR3 nucleotides: TGTGCCAGCAGCGGACCCAGTCCATATAGCAATCAGCCCCAGCATTTT.

The chain couples TRBV28 to TRBJ2-2, with D uncertain. V lost 6 bases to trimming and J lost 2 bases, with 10 bases between them. The CDR3 runs to 14 residues. Per the germline V gene, CDR1 is MDHEN and CDR2 is SYDVKM. CDR3 sequence: CASSHSLNTGELFF. Written as DNA, the CDR3 is TGTGCCAGCAGCCATAGCCTAAACACCGGGGAGCTGTTTTTT. Drawing the rest from reference TRBV28 and TRBJ2-2, the complete variable domain is DVKVTQSSRYLVKRTGEKVFLECVQDMDHENMFWYRQDPGLGLRLIYFSYDVKMKEKGDIPEGYSVSREKKERFSLILESASTNQTSMYLCASSHSLNTGELFFGEGSRLTVL.

This rearrangement joins TRBV6-1 to TRBJ1-1, with D possibly being TRBD1 (5 bases). Trimming pared 1 base from V and 4 bases from J, leaving 10 bases between. This CDR3 has 14 amino acids. Looked up from germline, CDR1 is MNHNS and CDR2 is SASEGT. The CDR3: CASSEVGGSTEAFF. Here the CDR3 DNA reads TGTGCCAGCAGTGAAGTCGGGGGGAGCACTGAAGCTTTCTTT.

This clonotype was observed many times. In DNA, the CDR3 is TGTGCCAGCAGCCGCACAGGGGGCTATGGCTACACCTTC. This translates into CASSRTGGYGYTF. The chain couples TRBV3-1 to TRBJ1-2; 8 bases map to TRBD1. The V gene end was trimmed by 4 bases and the J gene end by 4 bases; junction bases not matched to a gene: 2. CDR1 is LGHDT and CDR2 is YNNKEL in the germline V gene (reference sequence). The CDR3 is 13 amino acids. Full variable domain (missing parts from reference TRBV3-1 and TRBJ1-2): DTAVSQTPKYLVTQMGNDKSIKCEQNLGHDTMYWYKQDSKKFLKIMFSYNNKELIINETVPNRFSPKSPDKAHLNLHINSLELGDSAVYFCASSRTGGYGYTFGSGTRLTVV.

This clonotype was counted at least ten times. V gene TRBV7-3 combines with J gene TRBJ2-3; D is possibly TRBD2 (5 bases). Germline V gene sequence: CDR1 SGHTA, CDR2 FQGTGA. The CDR3 length is 14 residues. The ends were cut back, 0 bases at V and 4 bases at J, with 8 bases in the middle. The CDR3 region is CASSLTGVADTQYF. The CDR3 bases are TGTGCCAGCAGCTTAACGGGAGTGGCAGATACGCAGTATTTT. The complete variable domain, with remaining parts taken from reference TRBV7-3 and TRBJ2-3, reads GAGVSQTPSNKVTEKGKYVELRCDPISGHTALYWYRQSLGQGPEFLIYFQGTGAADDSGLPNDRFFAVRPEGSVSTLKIQRTERGDSAVYLCASSLTGVADTQYFGPGTRLTVL.

There are many counts of this clonotype. The chain joins TRBV3-1 to TRBJ2-7; D not certain. In germline, CDR1 is LGHDT, CDR2 YNNKEL (reference sequence). The CDR3 contains 14 residues. With 0 bases removed from V and 3 bases from J, the gap between germline ends came to 9 bases. The CDR3 spells CASSQEILVYEQYF. In DNA, the CDR3 is TGTGCCAGCAGCCAAGAAATATTGGTCTACGAGCAGTACTTC.

There are many counts of this clonotype. V and J are TRBV6-1 and TRBJ2-7; D might be TRBD1 (6 bases). Trimming cost V 5 bases and J 4 bases, with 18 bases left between them. The CDR3 has 15 amino acids. CDR1 is MNHNS, CDR2 SASEGT, per germline. The CDR3 here is CASSYDGTSTYEQYF. The CDR3 DNA reads TGTGCCAGCAGTTACGACGGGACATCAACTTACGAGCAGTACTTC.

This clonotype was picked up many times. The chain employs TRBV30 and TRBJ1-2; no clear D. The germline V gene has CDR1 GTSNPN and CDR2 SVGIG (reference sequence). V lost 0 bases and J 8 bases, leaving 10 bases between the germline ends. The CDR3 has 12 residues. CDR3 in amino acids: CAWSVGSIGYTF. The CDR3 coding sequence is TGTGCCTGGAGTGTCGGCAGTATAGGCTACACCTTC.

There are many counts of this clonotype. V is TRBV6-1 and J is TRBJ2-1; 9 bases map to TRBD1. The CDR3 sequence is 17 residues long. Germline-derived CDR1 and CDR2 are MNHNS and SASEGT. V shed 2 bases and J 5 bases; nucleotides not matched to a gene: 10. The CDR3 DNA is TGTGCCAGCAGTGAATACACAGGGGGCAAAATAAACAATGAGCAGTTCTTC. The encoded protein is CASSEYTGGKINNEQFF.

This clonotype occurred many times. The chain carries TRBV12-3 or TRBV12-4 and TRBJ2-7; 9 positions agree with TRBD1. V lost 5 bases to trimming and J lost 6 bases; unmatched junction nucleotides: 11. The CDR3 is 15 amino acids. The CDR3 nucleotides read TGTGCCAGCAGTCCCGAGACAGGGGGGCTTGTCGAGCAGTACTTC. It is translated as CASSPETGGLVEQYF.

This clonotype was picked up many times. The chain is built from TRBV15 and TRBJ1-2; no clear D. The length of the CDR3 is 15 residues. In germline, CDR1 is LNHNV, CDR2 YYDKDF (reference sequence). The V end lost 0 bases, the J end lost 4 bases, and 12 bases lay between the germline ends. CDR3 region: CATSRDQQRPYGYTF. The CDR3 bases are TGTGCCACCAGCAGAGATCAACAACGGCCCTATGGCTACACCTTC.

The chain is built from TRBV28 and TRBJ1-2; 8 bases line up with TRBD1. The germline V gene has CDR1 MDHEN and CDR2 SYDVKM. The CDR3 has 14 amino acids. With 6 bases clipped from V and 8 bases from J, the junction kept 11 bases outside the gene matches. This chain's CDR3 is CASSQPQTGGGYTF. As DNA, the CDR3 is TGTGCCAGCAGCCAACCCCAAACAGGGGGGGGCTACACCTTC.

The chain couples TRBV2 to TRBJ2-7; 7 bases agree with TRBD1. CDR3 length: 14 amino acids. V shed 4 bases, J shed 1 base, and the junction held 4 bases outside the gene matches. The germline CDR1 and CDR2 sequences are SNHLY and FYNNEI. The CDR3 DNA sequence: TGTGCCAGCAGTGTCGACAGGGCTTCCTACGAGCAGTACTTC. Translating it yields CASSVDRASYEQYF.

This clonotype was observed many times. The chain carries TRBV5-1 and TRBJ1-5, with no clear D. Germline lookup yields CDR1 SGHRS and CDR2 YFSETQ. The CDR3 extends over 13 amino acids. The V end was cut by 7 bases, the J end by 5 bases, with 13 bases between. The CDR3 here is CASRTSFDQPQHF. The CDR3 DNA is TGCGCCAGCCGAACGTCGTTCGATCAGCCCCAGCATTTT.

In its sample, this clonotype was seen many times. An end of the junction does not agree with germline; a read error may underlie this. The J gene is TRBJ2-7, the V gene TRBV11-2; 10 nucleotides align to TRBD1. Germline V gene sequence: CDR1 SGHAT, CDR2 FQNNGV. The CDR3 contains 14 residues. The CDR3 spells CASSPGTGDYGQYF. DNA for the CDR3: TGTGCCAGCAGCCCCGGGACAGGGGACTACGGGCAGTACTTC.

Many counts were recorded for this clonotype. The genes are TRBV12-3 or TRBV12-4 and TRBJ2-3; no clear D. V dropped 5 bases and J dropped 0 bases, with 15 bases sitting between them. The CDR3 covers 16 residues. For the CDR3, the DNA is TGTGCCAGCAGTAATACCCCCGGCGCTAGCACAGATACGCAGTATTTT. It translates to CASSNTPGASTDTQYF.

This clonotype was seen at least ten times. This chain uses TRBV12-3 or TRBV12-4 with TRBJ2-7; 10 nucleotides match TRBD2. The CDR3 extends over 16 amino acids. The trim removed 5 bases at V and 3 bases at J, leaving 10 bases unmatched. The CDR3 region is CASSRTTGTSDYEQYF. CDR3 coding DNA: TGTGCCAGCAGTCGTACCACCGGGACTAGCGACTACGAGCAGTACTTC.

This clonotype was found many times. The chain has TRBV12-3 or TRBV12-4 and TRBJ1-1; D is ambiguous. The V and J ends lost 7 bases and 0 bases respectively, with 15 bases between them. This CDR3 region has 15 residues. In DNA form, the CDR3 reads TGTGCCAGCACCCCGGACGGACCTCTGAACACTGAAGCTTTCTTT. Translating it yields CASTPDGPLNTEAFF.

The CDR3 nucleotides read TGTGCCAGCAGTTTAGATCCGGACAGGGGGCCAGAAGAGACCCAGTACTTC. Translation gives CASSLDPDRGPEETQYF. This sequence joins TRBV12-3 or TRBV12-4 and TRBJ2-5; 11 positions match TRBD1. J gave up 3 bases and V 1 base, and 7 bases lay outside the gene matches. The CDR3 has 17 residues.

This clonotype occurred a few times. A clone one base away is much larger, so this may be a read error. This chain links TRBV13 with TRBJ2-3; weak D call: TRBD1 (5 bases). Germline V gives CDR1 PRHDT, CDR2 FYEKMQ (reference sequence). This CDR3 is 15 amino acids long. V lost 5 bases and J lost 2, with 14 bases in between. CDR3 region: CASSRGPDITDTQYF. CDR3 nucleotides: TGTGCCAGCAGCAGAGGCCCGGACATCACAGATACGCAGTATTTT.

In its sample, this clonotype was seen many times. The J gene is TRBJ2-7, the V gene TRBV18; no firm D call. CDR1 and CDR2 (germline): KGHSH, LQKENI. The CDR3 has 14 residues. Deletions cut 3 bases from V and 2 bases from J, with 11 bases between. CDR3 DNA: TGTGCCAGCTCACCCCTCCCGCGGACCTACGAGCAGTACTTC. Protein sequence: CASSPLPRTYEQYF.